The rows below give T cell receptor beta chains drawn from one sample of a study of neoadjuvant anti-PD-1 for oral cavity cancer. Only in-frame clones appear in the TCRdb table, and some are missing; sequencing was by immunoSEQ multiplex PCR. The data show 14,000 or so clones, 50% to 65% seen once. Material: PBMCs, obtained before nivolumab (anti-PD-1) treatment. The receptors derive from a person between 40 and 85 years old with oral cavity squamous cell carcinoma. CDR3s include the opening cysteine and the closing phenylalanine or tryptophan. Fields, in order: V gene, J gene, clone size, D gene, CDR3 DNA, CDR3 protein. The D gene is left open where the match is weak. Size tells how often a clone was seen (once, few, many) or the class of an expanded clone, and some rows leave it out.

>TRBV9|TRBJ2-3|-|TRBD2
TGTGCCAGCAGCGTAGGATTGGCTAGCGGGGCCCCCCACACAGATACGCAGTATTTT
CASSVGLASGAPHTDTQYF
>TRBV4-1|TRBJ2-7|-|-
TGCGCCAGCAGCCCCTACTACACGGGCTACGAGCAGTACTTC
CASSPYYTGYEQYF
>TRBV25-1|TRBJ2-7|-|-
TGTGCCAGTCCCCGACCGGGACTGACCTACGAGCAGTACTTC
CASPRPGLTYEQYF
>TRBV29-1|TRBJ2-7|-|-
TGCAGCGTTCGGACCTTGCGGGGCTCTCGACCCCACGAGCAGTACTTC
CSVRTLRGSRPHEQYF
>TRBV5-5|TRBJ2-3|-|-
TGTGCCAGCAGCTTATATAGCACAGATACGCAGTATTTT
CASSLYSTDTQYF
>TRBV28|TRBJ1-1|-|TRBD1
TGTGCCAGCAGTCCGACAGGGAGGAACACTGAAGCTTTCTTT
CASSPTGRNTEAFF
>TRBV2|TRBJ1-4|-|-
TGTGCCAGCAGGAGTCCCAGAGGGCGCCTTAATGAAAAACTGTTTTTT
CASRSPRGRLNEKLFF
>TRBV10-3|TRBJ1-2|-|-
TGTGCCATCAGCGGGTCCCGCGTTGGGGAGTGGGGCTACACCTTC
CAISGSRVGEWGYTF
>TRBV6-5|TRBJ1-6|-|-
TGTGCCAGCAGTTACTCGAGGGCAGGGGATTCACCCCTCCACTTT
CASSYSRAGDSPLHF
>TRBV7-6|TRBJ2-3|-|TRBD2
TGTGCCAGCAGCTTATTTTCCCGACTAGCGGGGAGCACAGATACGCAGTATTTT
CASSLFSRLAGSTDTQYF
>TRBV5-5|TRBJ2-5|-|-
TGTGCCAGCAGTACTCAGGGGCGCGGTGAGACCCAGTACTTC
CASSTQGRGETQYF
>TRBV19|TRBJ1-3|few|TRBD1
TGTGCCAGTAGATCCGGGACAGCCTCTGGAAACACCATATATTTT
CASRSGTASGNTIYF
>TRBV30|TRBJ1-4|-|-
TGTGCCTGGACCCCCCCGCCAGGGGATCTCTGGGCAACTAATGAAAAACTGTTTTTT
CAWTPPPGDLWATNEKLFF
>TRBV2|TRBJ2-2|-|-
TGTGCCAGCAGCAAGGTCGGGAACACCGGGGAGCTGTTTTTT
CASSKVGNTGELFF
>TRBV4-1|TRBJ2-7|-|-
TGCGCCAGCAGCGAAGTGCGGGGACTCTACGAGCAGTACTTC
CASSEVRGLYEQYF
>TRBV6-5|TRBJ1-6|few|-
TGTGCCAGCAGTTATGATCGCCTGAGTTCACCCCTCCACTTT
CASSYDRLSSPLHF
>TRBV5-1|TRBJ2-7|-|-
TGCGCCAGCAGCAGAGGAACCTACGAGCAGTACTTC
CASSRGTYEQYF
>TRBV5-5|TRBJ2-5|once|-
TGTGCCAGCAGCTTGTATTTTGTCCTGGAGACCCAGTACTTC
CASSLYFVLETQYF
>TRBV6-5|TRBJ2-5|-|-
TGTGCCAGCAGTTACGGTCCGGGGGCGGGGGAGACCCAGTACTTC
CASSYGPGAGETQYF
>TRBV7-8|TRBJ2-7|-|-
TGTGCCAGCAGCCCCCTTTGGGCCACCTACGAGCAGTACTTC
CASSPLWATYEQYF
>TRBV30|TRBJ1-5|-|-
TGTGCCTGGAGTGTAGACTTAAATCAGCCCCAGCATTTT
CAWSVDLNQPQHF
>TRBV9|TRBJ2-1|-|-
TGTGCCAGCAGCCTCGACCTGAGCTCCTACAATGAGCAGTTCTTC
CASSLDLSSYNEQFF
>TRBV2|TRBJ2-7|-|-
TGTGCCACCGCATGGCAGGGTGTCTACGAGCAGTACTTC
CATAWQGVYEQYF
>TRBV7-9|TRBJ2-7|-|TRBD1
TGTGCCAGCACCGGGACAGAGAACGAGCAGTACTTC
CASTGTENEQYF
>TRBV5-6|TRBJ1-1|few|-
TGTGCCAGCAGCGACTATACAGGGTGGGAAACTGAAGCTTTCTTT
CASSDYTGWETEAFF
>TRBV29-1|TRBJ2-5|-|-
TGCAGCGCGGAGCGGGTGGGGGAGACCCAGTACTTC
CSAERVGETQYF
>TRBV27|TRBJ1-6|-|TRBD1
TGTGCCAGCAGAACCGGGACAGGGTCAAATTCACCCCTCCACTTT
CASRTGTGSNSPLHF
>TRBV28|TRBJ2-1|once|-
TGTGCCAGCAGTTTATCGAGCGGACCCTACAATGAGCAGTTCTTC
CASSLSSGPYNEQFF
>TRBV4-2|TRBJ2-1|-|-
TGTGCCAGCAGCCAGCCGGGACTTGTCGATGAGCAGTTCTTC
CASSQPGLVDEQFF
>TRBV2|TRBJ2-1|once|-
TGTGCCAGCAGTGAAGGGGAACTTGGAGAGCAGTTCTTC
CASSEGELGEQFF
>TRBV19|TRBJ1-5|few|TRBD1
TGTGCCAGTAGTATAGATCGGACAGGGGGTCAGCCCCAGCATTTT
CASSIDRTGGQPQHF
>TRBV11-2|TRBJ2-5|-|-
TGTGCCAGCGTCCGGACAGTGGTCGGGGGAGAGACCCAGTACTTC
CASVRTVVGGETQYF
>TRBV28|TRBJ2-7|few|-
TGTGCCAGCAGTTTAGTCAGCGGGCCGTACGAGCAGTACTTC
CASSLVSGPYEQYF
>TRBV30|TRBJ1-1|few|TRBD1
TGTGCCTGGAGAGGACAGGGGGTGGCTTTCTTT
CAWRGQGVAFF
>TRBV2|TRBJ1-1|-|-
TGTGCCAGCAATACAGGGACGAACACTGAAGCTTTCTTT
CASNTGTNTEAFF
>TRBV7-8|TRBJ2-2|-|TRBD2
TGTGCCAGCAGCCCCCGGACTAGCGGGGGGGCCGGGACGAACACCGGGGAGCTGTTTTTT
CASSPRTSGGAGTNTGELFF
>TRBV5-1|TRBJ1-1|few|-
TGCGCCAGCAGCCGAGACGGACACCTCCTGAACACTGAAGCTTTCTTT
CASSRDGHLLNTEAFF
>TRBV5-1|TRBJ2-7|-|-
TGCGCCAGCAGCTTGAAAACAGGGATCTCCGAGCAGTACTTC
CASSLKTGISEQYF
>TRBV25-1|TRBJ2-7|-|TRBD1
TGTGCCAGCAGCCAAGGGGGGACAGGGGAACGGCAGTACTTC
CASSQGGTGERQYF
>TRBV25-1|TRBJ1-4|-|-
TGTGCCAGCAGTGATTCGGCTTTTAATGAAAAACTGTTTTTT
CASSDSAFNEKLFF
>TRBV30|TRBJ1-5|-|-
TGTGCCTGGAGTTTATCTGGGGGTCAGCCCCAGCATTTT
CAWSLSGGQPQHF
>TRBV5-8|TRBJ1-1|-|-
TGTGCCAGCAGCGACGTACTCATGAACACTGAAGCTTTCTTT
CASSDVLMNTEAFF
>TRBV7-6|TRBJ2-5|-|TRBD1
TGTGCCAGCAGCTTAGGGTTAGCCAGACAGGGGCGCCAAGAGACCCAGTACTTC
CASSLGLARQGRQETQYF
>TRBV27|TRBJ2-3|-|TRBD2
TGTGCCAGCAGCCGACTAGCGGGAGGGCCTGTTACGCAGTATTTT
CASSRLAGGPVTQYF
>TRBV9|TRBJ2-7|once|TRBD1
TGTGCCAGCAGCGCGACAGGGTATTCCTACGAGCAGTACTTC
CASSATGYSYEQYF
>TRBV5-8|TRBJ2-3|-|TRBD2
TGTGCCAGCAGCTTGTCAACAACTAGCGGGGGTTTTAGCACAGATACGCAGTATTTT
CASSLSTTSGGFSTDTQYF